These T cell receptor beta chains were read from a single sample in a study of T cell changes during pregnancy in multiple sclerosis. Sequencing was performed with immunoSEQ multiplex PCR; in TCRdb, only in-frame clones are kept and a portion is missing. The sample consists of some 83,000 clones, about 89% of them appearing once. The sample was PBMCs, taken in the first trimester of pregnancy. Every receptor here comes from a female donor in good health, serving as a control in a pregnancy study. Some clones in this sample may be carry-over from other donors' samples. The conserved cysteine and the conserved F or W are not part of the CDR3 here. A D gene is named only where the DNA matches it firmly.

V gene	D gene	J gene	CDR3 protein
TRBV4-2	TRBD2	TRBJ2-7	ASSQPSSSGTYEQY
TRBV4-1	NA	TRBJ2-1	ASSQVDMGLSSYNEQF
TRBV28	TRBD1	TRBJ1-4	ASRPPSQGFYEKLF
TRBV27	TRBD2	TRBJ2-1	ASSYTSGDYNEQF
TRBV7-3	NA	TRBJ2-1	ASSLNPYSANEQF
TRBV19	TRBD1	TRBJ1-1	ASSTDRDTEAF
TRBV15	NA	TRBJ2-1	ATSSRREGLNEQF
TRBV11-3	TRBD2	TRBJ2-1	ASSFAGGPPYNEQF
TRBV18	NA	TRBJ2-4	ASSPLILTGFQNIQY
TRBV6-1	NA	TRBJ2-7	ARTVYEQY
TRBV18	NA	TRBJ1-5	ASSAGLRQPQH
TRBV5-4	TRBD2	TRBJ2-5	ASSLGLAGGLETQY
TRBV6-6	NA	TRBJ1-2	ASKVRRDDYGYT
TRBV19	NA	TRBJ1-1	ASSPPGVGSF
TRBV6-6	NA	TRBJ2-5	ASSYGQNGGQETQY
TRBV28	NA	TRBJ1-5	ASSSGGLGDQPQH
TRBV28	NA	TRBJ1-2	ASSSKGLYGYT
TRBV28	NA	TRBJ1-4	ASLTGSNEKLF
TRBV6-1	NA	TRBJ1-5	ASSERPGGNQPQH
TRBV19	NA	TRBJ1-1	ASIGRENTEAF
TRBV7-9	TRBD1	TRBJ1-3	ASSLAPGGIGGNTIY
TRBV11-1	TRBD2	TRBJ2-5	ASSYGGSGGPQY
TRBV27	NA	TRBJ2-7	ASSFYSTAYEQY
TRBV4-2	NA	TRBJ1-3	ASSQEVSGRGTGNTIY
TRBV4-2	NA	TRBJ1-2	ASSQDQVNYGYT
TRBV27	NA	NA	ASSLTGYEQY
TRBV5-8	TRBD1	TRBJ2-7	ASSLDYLVGQGSSEQY
TRBV4-1	NA	TRBJ1-1	ASKPWGESNTEAF
TRBV29-1	NA	TRBJ2-3	SVEGWTPAGNTDTQY
TRBV5-1	TRBD2	TRBJ2-1	ASSLTGTSGSSSYNEQF
TRBV9	NA	TRBJ2-7	ASSVDSSLEREQY
TRBV12-5	TRBD2	TRBJ2-1	ASGLTSSGSDEQF
TRBV19	TRBD1	TRBJ1-5	ATHKTSPTGDNQPQH
TRBV7-2	NA	TRBJ2-7	ASSLVGQSSYEQY
TRBV28	NA	TRBJ1-2	ASSPGRWGSNYGYT
TRBV19	TRBD1	TRBJ1-4	ASTSDRGNEKLF
TRBV6-1	TRBD1	TRBJ1-4	AGYDRGREKLF
TRBV27	NA	TRBJ2-7	ASRGTDIFYEQY
TRBV5-6	TRBD1	TRBJ1-4	ASSADREEKLF
TRBV5-4	NA	TRBJ1-2	ASSFNRVDGYT
TRBV6-1	NA	TRBJ2-7	ASTFQGNAYEQY
TRBV13	NA	TRBJ2-1	ASKRGQGLYNEQF
TRBV11-2	NA	TRBJ2-4	ASSFSTQGSRTNIQY
TRBV25-1	TRBD2	TRBJ2-5	ASSEFTSGRRTQY
TRBV5-1	TRBD1	TRBJ1-6	ASSSGQGNSPLH
TRBV29-1	TRBD1	TRBJ1-1	SVKRDPGGLGTEAF
TRBV30	TRBD2	TRBJ2-1	AVREGGMEVQF